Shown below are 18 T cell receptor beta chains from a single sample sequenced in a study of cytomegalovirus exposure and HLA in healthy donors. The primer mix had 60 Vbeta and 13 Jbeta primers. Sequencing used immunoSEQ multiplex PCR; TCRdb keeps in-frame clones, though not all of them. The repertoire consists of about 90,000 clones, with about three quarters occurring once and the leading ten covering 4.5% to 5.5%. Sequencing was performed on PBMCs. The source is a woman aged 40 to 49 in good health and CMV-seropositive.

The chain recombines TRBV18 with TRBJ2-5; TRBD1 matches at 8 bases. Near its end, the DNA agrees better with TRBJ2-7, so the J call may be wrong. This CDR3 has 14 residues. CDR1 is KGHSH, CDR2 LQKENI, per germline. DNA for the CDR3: TGTGCCAGCTCCCCGACAGGGGAGGAATACGAGCAGTACTTC. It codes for CASSPTGEEYEQYF.

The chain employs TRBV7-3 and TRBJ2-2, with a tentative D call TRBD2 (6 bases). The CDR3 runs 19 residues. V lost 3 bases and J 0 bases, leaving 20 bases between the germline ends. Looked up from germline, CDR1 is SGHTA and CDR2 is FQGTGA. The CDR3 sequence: CASSLRDSRIFANTGELFF. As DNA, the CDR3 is TGTGCCAGCAGCTTGCGGGACTCGAGAATTTTCGCGAACACCGGGGAGCTGTTTTTT.

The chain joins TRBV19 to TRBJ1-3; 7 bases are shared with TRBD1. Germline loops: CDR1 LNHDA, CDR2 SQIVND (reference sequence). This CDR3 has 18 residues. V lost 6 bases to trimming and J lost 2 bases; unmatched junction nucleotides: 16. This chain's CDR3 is CASRLRTGLEGPGNTIYF. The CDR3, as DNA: TGTGCCAGTAGGCTCCGGACAGGTCTTGAGGGGCCTGGAAACACCATATATTTT.

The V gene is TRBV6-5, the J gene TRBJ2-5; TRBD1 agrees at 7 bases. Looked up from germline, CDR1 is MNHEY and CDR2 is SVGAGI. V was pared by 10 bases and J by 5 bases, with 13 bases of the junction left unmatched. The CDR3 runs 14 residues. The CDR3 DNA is TGTGCCACCATCGACAGGGATCCTTGGGAGACCCAGTACTTC. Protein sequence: CATIDRDPWETQYF.

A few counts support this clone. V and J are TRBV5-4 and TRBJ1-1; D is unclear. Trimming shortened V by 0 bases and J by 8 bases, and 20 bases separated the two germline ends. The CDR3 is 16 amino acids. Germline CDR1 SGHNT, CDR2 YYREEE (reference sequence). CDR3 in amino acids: CASSLDVNRGVAEAFF. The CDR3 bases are TGTGCCAGCAGCTTGGACGTTAACCGGGGAGTTGCGGAAGCTTTCTTT.

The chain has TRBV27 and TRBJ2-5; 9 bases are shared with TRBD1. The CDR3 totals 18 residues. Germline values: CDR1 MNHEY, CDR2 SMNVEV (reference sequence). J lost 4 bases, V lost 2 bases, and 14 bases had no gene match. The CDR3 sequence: CASSLNLQGARLGETQYF. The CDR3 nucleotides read TGTGCCAGCAGTTTAAACCTACAGGGGGCGCGTTTGGGAGAGACCCAGTACTTC.

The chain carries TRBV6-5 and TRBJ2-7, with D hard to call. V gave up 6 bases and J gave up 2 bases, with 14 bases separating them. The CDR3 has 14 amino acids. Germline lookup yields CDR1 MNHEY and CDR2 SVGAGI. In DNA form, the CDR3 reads TGTGCCAGCAGACCTCCCGGGTCAACCTACGAGCAGTACTTC. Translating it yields CASRPPGSTYEQYF.

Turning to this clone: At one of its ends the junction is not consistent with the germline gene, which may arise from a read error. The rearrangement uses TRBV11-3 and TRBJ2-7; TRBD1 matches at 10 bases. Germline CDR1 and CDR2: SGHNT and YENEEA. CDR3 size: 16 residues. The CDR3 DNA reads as TGTGCCAGCATGCACCGGGACAGGGGCGCGGGCTACGAGCAGTGCTTC. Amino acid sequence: CASMHRDRGAGYEQCF.

CDR3 bases: TGCGCCAGCAGCCAAAAGCCCGGAGGGCAGGGGAACACTGAAGCTTTCTTT. Encoded protein: CASSQKPGGQGNTEAFF. This chain joins TRBV4-1 and TRBJ1-1; D may be TRBD1 (5 bases). CDR1 MGHRA and CDR2 YSYEKL come from the germline V gene. Trimming removed 2 bases from V and 1 base from J, with 17 bases in between. This CDR3 has 17 residues.

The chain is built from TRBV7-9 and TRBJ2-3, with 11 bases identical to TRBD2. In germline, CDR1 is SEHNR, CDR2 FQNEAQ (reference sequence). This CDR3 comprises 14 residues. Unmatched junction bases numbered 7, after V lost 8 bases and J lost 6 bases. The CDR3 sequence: CASDLAGGMDTQYF. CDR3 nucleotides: TGTGCCAGCGATCTAGCGGGAGGTATGGATACGCAGTATTTT.

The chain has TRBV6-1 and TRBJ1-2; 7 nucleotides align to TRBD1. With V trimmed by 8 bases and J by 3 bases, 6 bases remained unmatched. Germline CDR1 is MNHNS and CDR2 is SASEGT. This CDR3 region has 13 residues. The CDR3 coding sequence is TGTGCCAGCCTTCTAACAGGGGACTATGGCTACACCTTC. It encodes CASLLTGDYGYTF.

CDR3 sequence reads: CASSLAPSGTDTQYF. For the CDR3, the DNA is TGCGCCAGCAGCTTGGCCCCTAGCGGTACAGATACGCAGTATTTT. The chain recombines TRBV5-1 with TRBJ2-3, with 7 bases that match TRBD2. The J segment lost 3 bases and the V segment lost 0 bases, leaving 4 bases of the junction unmatched. There are 15 residues in the CDR3. The germline V gene encodes CDR1 SGHRS and CDR2 YFSETQ.

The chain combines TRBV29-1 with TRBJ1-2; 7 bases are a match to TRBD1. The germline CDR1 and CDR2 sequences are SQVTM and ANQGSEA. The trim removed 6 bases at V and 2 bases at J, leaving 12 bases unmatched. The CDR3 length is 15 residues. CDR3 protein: CSVVEQGRSNYGYTF. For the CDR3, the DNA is TGCAGCGTGGTCGAACAGGGGCGCTCGAACTATGGCTACACCTTC. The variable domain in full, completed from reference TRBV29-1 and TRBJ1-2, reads SAVISQKPSRDICQRGTSLTIQCQVDSQVTMMFWYRQQPGQSLTLIATANQGSEATYESGFVIDKFPISRPNLTFSTLTVSNMSPEDSSIYLCSVVEQGRSNYGYTFGSGTRLTVV.

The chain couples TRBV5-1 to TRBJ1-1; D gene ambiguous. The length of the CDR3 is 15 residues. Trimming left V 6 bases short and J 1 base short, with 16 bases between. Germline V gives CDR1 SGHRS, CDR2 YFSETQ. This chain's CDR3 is CASTSLRAGNTEAFF. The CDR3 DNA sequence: TGCGCCAGCACCTCCTTGAGGGCGGGGAACACTGAAGCTTTCTTT.

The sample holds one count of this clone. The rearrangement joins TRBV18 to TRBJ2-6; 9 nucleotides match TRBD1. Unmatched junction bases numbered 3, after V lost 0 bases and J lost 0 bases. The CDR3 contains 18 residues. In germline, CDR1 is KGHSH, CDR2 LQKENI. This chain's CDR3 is CASSPPGQGVSGANVLTF. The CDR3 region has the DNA TGTGCCAGCTCACCACCGGGACAGGGTGTCTCTGGGGCCAACGTCCTGACTTTC.

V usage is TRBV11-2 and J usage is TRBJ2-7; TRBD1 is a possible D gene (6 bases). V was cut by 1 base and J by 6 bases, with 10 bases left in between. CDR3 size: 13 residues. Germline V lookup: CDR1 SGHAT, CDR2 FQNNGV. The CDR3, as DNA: TGTGCCAGCAGCTTAGCAGGGGTGGGCGAGCAGTACTTC. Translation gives CASSLAGVGEQYF.

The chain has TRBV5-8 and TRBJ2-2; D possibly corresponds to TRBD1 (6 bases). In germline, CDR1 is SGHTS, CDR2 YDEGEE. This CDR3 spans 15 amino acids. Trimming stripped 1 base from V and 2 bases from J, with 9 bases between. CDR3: CASSLRGGNTGELFF. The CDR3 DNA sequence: TGTGCCAGCAGCTTGCGAGGGGGAAACACCGGGGAGCTGTTTTTT.

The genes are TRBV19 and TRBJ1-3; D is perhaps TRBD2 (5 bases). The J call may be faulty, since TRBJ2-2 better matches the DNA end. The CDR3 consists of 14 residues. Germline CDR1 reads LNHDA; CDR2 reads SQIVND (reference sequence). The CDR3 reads CASSIREFTGELFF. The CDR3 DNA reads TGTGCCAGTAGTATTAGGGAGTTCACCGGGGAGCTGTTTTTT.